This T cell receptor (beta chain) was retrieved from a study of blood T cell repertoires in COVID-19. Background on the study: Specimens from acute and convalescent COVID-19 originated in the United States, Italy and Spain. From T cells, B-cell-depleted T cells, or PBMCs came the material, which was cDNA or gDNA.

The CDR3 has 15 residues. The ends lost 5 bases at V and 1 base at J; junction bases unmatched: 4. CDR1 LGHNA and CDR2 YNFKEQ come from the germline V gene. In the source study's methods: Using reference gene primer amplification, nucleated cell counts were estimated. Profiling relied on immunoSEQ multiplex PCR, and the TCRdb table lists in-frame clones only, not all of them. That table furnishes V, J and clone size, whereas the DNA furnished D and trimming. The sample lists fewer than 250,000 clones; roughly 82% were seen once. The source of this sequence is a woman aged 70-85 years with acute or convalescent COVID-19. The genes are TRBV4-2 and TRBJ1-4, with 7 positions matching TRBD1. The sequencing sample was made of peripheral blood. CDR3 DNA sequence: TGTGCCAGCAGCACGCGGACAGGAACTAATGAAAAACTGTTTTTT. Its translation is CASSTRTGTNEKLFF.